Below are 21 T cell receptor beta chains sequenced from a single sample in a study of shared clonotypes between healthy human individuals. The data were produced by immunoSEQ multiplex PCR, yet TCRdb's version contains in-frame clones alone and is incomplete. This sample has approximately 2.4 million clones, with approximately 94% found just once. The sequenced sample consisted of naive CD4+ T cells sorted from blood. The subset is: CD45RA+ positively selected. The receptors were sampled from a man in his late teens or twenties in good health.

A word on this clone: The sample holds other DNA sequences that translate to the same CDR3. V is TRBV10-3 and J is TRBJ2-5; no definite D call. Germline V gene data show CDR1 as ENHRY and CDR2 as SYGVKD. V was cut by 3 bases and J by 5 bases, with 4 bases left in between. The CDR3 is 11 residues long. The CDR3 DNA is TGTGCCATCAGTGACCTGGAGACCCAGTACTTC. Protein product: CAISDLETQYF.

The rearrangement joins TRBV25-1 to TRBJ2-1; D is unclear. This CDR3 spans 15 amino acids. The germline V and J ends were trimmed by 6 bases and 0 bases, with 12 bases remaining between them. Germline V gives CDR1 MGHDK, CDR2 SYGVNS. The CDR3 is CASSAARSSYNEQFF. CDR3 DNA sequence: TGTGCCAGCAGCGCGGCACGGAGCTCCTACAATGAGCAGTTCTTC.

On this clone itself: Other DNA sequences of this sample code for an identical CDR3. This sequence joins TRBV7-9 and TRBJ2-7; a weak D match, TRBD2 (5 bases). CDR3 length: 13 residues. V gave up 5 bases and J gave up 1 base, with 9 bases separating them. Germline loops: CDR1 SEHNR, CDR2 FQNEAQ (reference sequence). CDR3 nucleotides: TGTGCCAGCAGCCTACGGGATTCCTACGAGCAGTACTTC. This codes for CASSLRDSYEQYF.

The rearrangement joins TRBV6-1 to TRBJ1-3; maybe TRBD1 (5 bases). Per germline, CDR1 MNHNS and CDR2 SASEGT. Trimming stripped 4 bases from V and 4 bases from J, with 11 bases between. The CDR3 runs to 14 residues. The chain's CDR3 is CASSAQGSGNTIYF. CDR3 DNA: TGTGCCAGCAGTGCCCAGGGATCGGGAAACACCATATATTTT.

The rearrangement links TRBV11-2 to TRBJ2-7, with D possibly being TRBD2 (7 bases). The germline CDR1 and CDR2 sequences are SGHAT and FQNNGV. Trimming pared 5 bases from V and 4 bases from J, leaving 18 bases between. The CDR3 is made up of 15 amino acids. CDR3 DNA sequence: TGTGCCAGCAGCCCCGGCGTTGCGGGGGCTTACGAGCAGTACTTC. It is translated as CASSPGVAGAYEQYF.

This clone was seen a single time. The CDR3 nucleotides are TGTGCCAGCAGTTATCGGGGGAGGAGCTCCTACAATGAGCAGTTCTTC. Amino acid sequence: CASSYRGRSSYNEQFF. The chain carries TRBV6-6 and TRBJ2-1; D might be TRBD2 (6 bases). Germline assignment: CDR1 MNHNY and CDR2 SVGAGI (reference sequence). The CDR3 covers 16 residues. V was clipped by 3 bases and J by 0 bases, with 12 bases between them.

The chain combines TRBV6-1 with TRBJ2-7; the match to TRBD1 covers 7 bases. V was clipped by 2 bases and J by 2 bases; unmatched bases: 9. In germline, CDR1 is MNHNS, CDR2 SASEGT. This CDR3 region has 16 residues. In nucleotides, the CDR3 is TGTGCCAGCAGTGAACAACCGGGACAGTTGGCCTACGAGCAGTACTTC. This gives the protein CASSEQPGQLAYEQYF.

The genes are TRBV5-4 and TRBJ2-2; D is ambiguous. V was trimmed by 9 bases and J by 7 bases, leaving 19 bases between them. The germline CDR1 and CDR2 sequences are SGHNT and YYREEE (reference sequence). The CDR3 loop spans 14 amino acids. The chain's CDR3 is CATARVYEGGELFF. DNA for the CDR3: TGTGCCACCGCCCGGGTATACGAAGGCGGGGAGCTGTTTTTT.

The V gene is TRBV9, the J gene TRBJ2-7; D could derive from TRBD1 or TRBD2 (6 bases each). Germline values: CDR1 SGDLS, CDR2 YYNGEE. Trimming stripped 2 bases from V and 3 bases from J, with 18 bases between. The CDR3 totals 16 residues. CDR3 nucleotides: TGTGCCAGCAGCGTCACCCCCGGCGGGACAATCTACGAGCAGTACTTC. This encodes CASSVTPGGTIYEQYF.

A note on this clone: The sample contains more than one DNA sequence encoding this CDR3. The J gene is TRBJ2-1, the V gene TRBV27; TRBD2 matches at 14 bases. The CDR3 contains 16 residues. Germline values: CDR1 MNHEY, CDR2 SMNVEV (reference sequence). The V segment lost 0 bases and the J segment 7 bases; nucleotides outside the gene matches: 2. CDR3 loop: CASSLSGTSGSNEQFF. CDR3 nucleotide sequence: TGTGCCAGCAGTTTATCGGGGACTAGCGGGAGTAATGAGCAGTTCTTC.

This chain connects TRBV29-1 to TRBJ2-1; 12 bases are shared with TRBD2. From germline, CDR1 is SQVTM and CDR2 ANQGSEA. The CDR3 sequence is 14 residues long. The ends lost 7 bases at V and 8 bases at J; junction bases unmatched: 9. CDR3 in amino acids: CSGRLAGVKHEQFF. The CDR3 region has the DNA TGCAGCGGCAGACTAGCGGGAGTGAAGCATGAGCAGTTCTTC.

This chain connects TRBV4-3 to TRBJ2-2; D is unresolved. From germline, CDR1 is LGHNA and CDR2 YSLEER. This CDR3 spans 12 amino acids. V lost 5 bases to trimming and J lost 3 bases, with 4 bases between them. Here the CDR3 reads CASSIHTGELFF. The CDR3 DNA sequence: TGCGCCAGCAGCATCCACACCGGGGAGCTGTTTTTT.

About this clone: Other nucleotide sequences from this sample produce the same CDR3. This rearrangement joins TRBV29-1 to TRBJ2-7; 8 bases align to TRBD1. V shed 6 bases, J shed 2 bases, and the junction held 3 bases outside the gene matches. The CDR3 totals 12 residues. Germline CDR1 reads SQVTM; CDR2 reads ANQGSEA. DNA for the CDR3: TGCAGCGTCGGACAGGGTGCCTACGAGCAGTACTTC. This encodes CSVGQGAYEQYF.

V is TRBV27 and J is TRBJ1-5; D gene unclear. Germline-derived CDR1 and CDR2 are MNHEY and SMNVEV (reference sequence). The CDR3 extends over 15 amino acids. The V end lost 3 bases, the J end lost 5 bases, and 14 bases lay between the germline ends. The CDR3 nucleotides read TGTGCCAGCAGTTTTGAAGGGAGGTGGGATCAGCCCCAGCATTTT. Protein product: CASSFEGRWDQPQHF.

The V gene is TRBV7-9, the J gene TRBJ1-6; the D is unclear. The V gene lost 5 bases and the J gene lost 4 bases, with 9 bases spanning the gap. The CDR3 totals 14 residues. The V gene's germline CDR1 is SEHNR and CDR2 FQNEAQ (reference sequence). CDR3 DNA: TGTGCCAGCAGCCCCGATCAGTATAATTCACCCCTCCACTTT. It translates to CASSPDQYNSPLHF. Full variable domain (missing parts from reference TRBV7-9 and TRBJ1-6): DTGVSQNPRHKITKRGQNVTFRCDPISEHNRLYWYRQTLGQGPEFLTYFQNEAQLEKSRLLSDRFSAERPKGSFSTLEIQRTEQGDSAMYLCASSPDQYNSPLHFGNGTRLTVT.

V gene TRBV28 combines with J gene TRBJ1-5; the D is unclear. The CDR3 has 14 amino acids. Trimming took off 7 bases at V and 2 bases at J, with 12 bases between the two ends. In germline, CDR1 is MDHEN, CDR2 SYDVKM. CDR3 residues: CASTWLDRNQPQHF. The DNA for the CDR3 is TGTGCCAGCACTTGGCTTGACCGCAATCAGCCCCAGCATTTT. The full variable domain, its missing parts supplied by reference TRBV28 and TRBJ1-5, is DVKVTQSSRYLVKRTGEKVFLECVQDMDHENMFWYRQDPGLGLRLIYFSYDVKMKEKGDIPEGYSVSREKKERFSLILESASTNQTSMYLCASTWLDRNQPQHFGDGTRLSIL.

The chain recombines TRBV10-3 with TRBJ2-3; D may correspond to TRBD1 or TRBD2 (5 bases each). CDR1 is ENHRY, CDR2 SYGVKD, per germline. The CDR3 covers 13 residues. Trimming took 7 bases from V and 6 from J, leaving 14 bases between them. CDR3 nucleotide sequence: TGTGCCATCACTGGGCGTTGGGGGGATACGCAGTATTTT. This encodes CAITGRWGDTQYF.

About this clone itself: The sample carries other DNA sequences with the same CDR3. The V gene is TRBV5-1, the J gene TRBJ2-5; D gene uncertain. V lost 1 base, J lost 3 bases, and 4 bases lay in between. Germline V lookup: CDR1 SGHRS, CDR2 YFSETQ. This CDR3 region has 12 residues. CDR3 nucleotide sequence: TGCGCCAGCAGCTTGTCCGAAGAGACCCAGTACTTC. It is translated as CASSLSEETQYF.

This chain joins TRBV7-2 and TRBJ2-7; no firm D call. V was cut by 1 base and J by 6 bases, with 10 bases left in between. In germline, CDR1 is SGHTA, CDR2 FQGNSA. The CDR3 contains 13 residues. The CDR3 nucleotides are TGTGCCAGCAGCTTAGGATTTGTGGGCGAGCAGTACTTC. This encodes CASSLGFVGEQYF.

This CDR3 is CASTGGAVPEKLFF. CDR3 sequence (DNA): TGTGCCAGCACCGGAGGGGCCGTTCCTGAAAAACTGTTTTTT. This chain joins TRBV2 and TRBJ1-4, with D perhaps matching TRBD1 (5 bases). The ends were cut back, 7 bases at V and 7 bases at J, with 16 bases in the middle. The V gene's germline CDR1 is SNHLY and CDR2 FYNNEI. This CDR3 has 14 amino acids.

The rearrangement links TRBV7-2 to TRBJ2-7; TRBD2 is a possible D gene (5 bases). V dropped 1 base and J dropped 0 bases, with 10 bases sitting between them. CDR1 SGHTA and CDR2 FQGNSA come from the germline V gene. The CDR3 has 15 amino acids. The CDR3 sequence: CASSLVPGNSYEQYF. DNA of the CDR3: TGTGCCAGCAGCTTAGTACCGGGGAACTCCTACGAGCAGTACTTC.